This TCR beta chain was profiled in a study of cytomegalovirus exposure and HLA in healthy donors. Study-wide context: Later, an analysis reported that the 130 or so validation repertoires had used the same platform as the roughly 650 first-cohort repertoires.

A remark on this clone: The antigen is not known.

V lost 5 bases, J lost 0 bases, and 12 bases stayed unmatched. The CDR3 covers 19 residues. The V gene's germline CDR1 is SGHTA and CDR2 FQGNSA. Study results and caveats: The study labeled under 200 TCR beta chains cytomegalovirus-associated.

Assay used: immunoSEQ multiplex PCR; TCRdb lists only in-frame clones, some missing. The data hold 150,000 to 200,000 clones, with 75% to 90% observed a single time. The receptor's source is a man younger than 30 in good health and CMV-seropositive. The chain links TRBV7-2 to TRBJ2-6; 8 bases fit TRBD1. Material for sequencing was PBMCs. This chain's CDR3 is CASSVTTGTGISGANVLTF. In DNA form, the CDR3 reads TGTGCCAGCAGCGTTACAACCGGGACAGGCATCTCTGGGGCCAACGTCCTGACTTTC. Combining the CDR3 with reference TRBV7-2 and TRBJ2-6 gives the whole variable domain GAGVSQSPSNKVTEKGKDVELRCDPISGHTALYWYRQSLGQGLEFLIYFQGNSAPDKSGLPSDRFSAERTGGSVSTLTIQRTQQEDSAVYLCASSVTTGTGISGANVLTFGAGSRLTVL.